The following is a TCR beta chain sequence with its context. This sample stems from a study of cytomegalovirus exposure and HLA in healthy donors. With 4 bases clipped from V and 2 bases from J, the junction kept 3 bases outside the gene matches. Germline V lookup: CDR1 MGHRA, CDR2 YSYEKL. The CDR3 contains 15 residues. The PCR used 60 Vbeta and 13 Jbeta primers. Assay used: immunoSEQ multiplex PCR; TCRdb lists only in-frame clones, some missing. The table shows around 94,000 clones, with less than 85% occurring only once. The sample was PBMCs. This sequence was found in a man aged 40-49 years in good health and CMV-seronegative. The chain couples TRBV4-1 to TRBJ2-7; 12 bases map to TRBD2. DNA of the CDR3: TGCGCCAGCAGCCCTCTAGCGGGGGGGCCCTACGAGCAGTACTTC. This encodes CASSPLAGGPYEQYF.